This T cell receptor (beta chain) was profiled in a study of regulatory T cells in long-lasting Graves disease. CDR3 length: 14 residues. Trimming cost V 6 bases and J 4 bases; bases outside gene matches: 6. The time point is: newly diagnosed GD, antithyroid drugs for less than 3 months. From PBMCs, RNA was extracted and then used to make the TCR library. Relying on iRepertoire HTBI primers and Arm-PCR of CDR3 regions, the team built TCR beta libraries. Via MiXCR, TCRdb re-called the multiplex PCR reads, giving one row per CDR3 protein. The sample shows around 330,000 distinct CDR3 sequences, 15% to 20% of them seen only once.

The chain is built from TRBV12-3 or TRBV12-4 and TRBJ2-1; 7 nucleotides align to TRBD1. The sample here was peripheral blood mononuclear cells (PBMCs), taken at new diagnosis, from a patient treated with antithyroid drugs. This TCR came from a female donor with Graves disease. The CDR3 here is CASRSGTAYNEQFF. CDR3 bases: TGTGCCAGCAGATCCGGGACAGCATACAATGAGCAGTTCTTC.